The entry below gives a single T cell receptor beta chain sequence along with its context. The antigen is unknown. This clone may be a read error of a much larger clone one base away. The germline V gene has CDR1 SGHTA and CDR2 FQGTGA. The CDR3 has 15 amino acids. V was pared by 4 bases and J by 0 bases, with 2 bases of the junction left unmatched. TCRbeta library construction was performed incorporating unique molecular identifiers. From the PCR reads, TCRdb called clonotypes with MiXCR, one entry per CDR3 protein. The table shows 200,000 to 300,000 distinct CDR3 sequences, with under 30% occurring only once. The sample is drawn from a study of T-cell reconstitution after alpha-beta-depleted transplantation in children. Whole-study findings and limits: One year after transplant, T-cell counts and diversity came mostly from newly produced T cells. At day 60, the high TCRbeta diversity found in some patients originated from recipient T cells and thymic progenitors that had survived. Alpha-beta T cells present about two months after transplant were reported to originate from several hundred expanded graft clones.

This sequence was found in a girl aged 2-15 years with Fanconi anemia, due to receive a stem cell transplant. The rearrangement uses TRBV7-3 and TRBJ2-3, with TRBD1 matching 9 bases. The source was PBMCs, collected before TCRalphabeta/CD19-depleted stem cell transplant. Here the CDR3 reads CASSSTGGSTDTQYF. The CDR3 DNA reads as TGTGCCAGCAGCTCGACAGGGGGGAGCACAGATACGCAGTATTTT.